This T cell receptor (beta chain) was recovered during a study of cytomegalovirus exposure and HLA in healthy donors. Findings of the study overall: Analyses of presence and absence presupposed an approximately uniform sequencing depth across donors.

The PCR ran on 60 Vbeta and 13 Jbeta primers. Using immunoSEQ multiplex PCR, the repertoire was profiled, and TCRdb retains in-frame clones only, with some absent. The sample holds 70,000 to 95,000 clones; 65% to 85% are singletons and the top ten take approximately 2%. This CDR3 has 14 amino acids. The V end lost 4 bases, the J end lost 3 bases, and 12 bases lay between the germline ends. Germline CDR1 LGHNA, CDR2 YNFKEQ. A note on this clone: Its antigen remains unknown.

The material sequenced was PBMCs. The chain uses TRBV4-2 and TRBJ2-5; tentatively, D is TRBD2 (5 bases). The source of this sequence is a man younger than 30 in good health and CMV-seronegative. This CDR3 is CASSLSDSEETQYF. In nucleotides, the CDR3 is TGTGCCAGCAGCCTCTCGGACTCCGAAGAGACCCAGTACTTC.